The following is a T cell receptor (beta chain) sequence with its context. The data were obtained in a study of blood T cell repertoires in COVID-19. Whole-study context: The United States, Italy and Spain supplied acute and convalescent COVID-19 samples. PBMCs, B-cell-depleted T cells, or T cells were the source of the cDNA or gDNA that made up the material.

V dropped 3 bases and J dropped 1; count of bases not matched to a gene: 11. Germline values: CDR1 MGHRA, CDR2 YSYEKL. The CDR3 contains 19 residues. Original processing notes: By means of reference gene primer amplification, nucleated cell counts were estimated. Produced via immunoSEQ multiplex PCR; TCRdb's table is partial and in-frame only. For V, J and clone size, that table is used; D and trimming come from the DNA. Among roughly 250,000 clones listed, 84% were seen once. The chain has TRBV4-1 and TRBJ2-7, with TRBD2 matching over 14 bases. The sequencing sample was made of peripheral blood. The origin of this receptor is a human donor in a cohort sampled during active COVID-19. The CDR3 spells CASSQVSGTSGRASYEQYF. In DNA, the CDR3 is TGCGCCAGCAGCCAGGTCTCCGGGACTAGCGGGAGAGCGTCCTACGAGCAGTACTTC.